One T cell receptor beta chain is described in this entry. CDR1 is SGHTA, CDR2 FQGNSA, per germline. This CDR3 contains 15 residues. Trimming took 2 bases from V and 0 from J, leaving 11 bases between them. Using immunoSEQ multiplex PCR, the repertoire was profiled, and TCRdb retains in-frame clones only, with some absent. The sample consists of around 67,000 clones, 86% of them appearing once. This record comes from a study of technical replicates of blood from a handful of donors. The rearrangement joins TRBV7-2 to TRBJ2-7; D might be TRBD2 (6 bases). The clonotype originates from a human donor in good health. Some clones in this sample may be carry-over from other donors' samples. Sequencing used PBMCs. CDR3: CASSLRRGSSYEQYF. The CDR3 bases are TGTGCCAGCAGCTTAAGGCGGGGAAGCTCCTACGAGCAGTACTTC.